The clone carrying this T cell receptor beta chain was seen ten or more times. Its target is unknown. On the basis of clinical symptoms, serum thyroxine and TRAb, thyroid ultrasound and orbital computed tomography, diagnoses were made. These data come from a study of T cells in Graves' hyperthyroidism and ophthalmopathy. Study context: The authors collected peripheral blood at initial diagnosis, before any treatment. Whole-study results and caveats: Progression to ophthalmopathy was predicted a median of roughly seven months early. Blood also contained most expanded thyroid clonotypes above 0.001.

Amplified TCR beta CDR3 regions derived from RNA transcripts. Initially, a first-round RT-PCR of the TCR CDR3 employed the HTBI primer set. TCRdb reprocessed the multiplex PCR reads via MiXCR and lists one record per CDR3 protein. The data contain around 420,000 distinct CDR3 sequences, 15% to 19% of them seen just once; the ten biggest clones take up roughly 7.7%. Germline lookup yields CDR1 SGHRS and CDR2 YFSETQ. The ends were cut back, 1 base at V and 7 bases at J, with 11 bases in the middle. CDR3 size: 13 residues. The TCR comes from a young woman with Graves' hyperthyroidism. V and J are TRBV5-1 and TRBJ1-2; D ambiguous. Sequencing was carried out using blood. The CDR3 bases are TGCGCCAGCAGCTTGTCGGGAGAAGGTGGCTACACCTTC. This sequence encodes CASSLSGEGGYTF. Based on the CDR3 plus reference TRBV5-1 and TRBJ1-2, the full variable domain is KAGVTQTPRYLIKTRGQQVTLSCSPISGHRSVSWYQQTPGQGLQFLFEYFSETQRNKGNFPGRFSGRQFSNSRSEMNVSTLELGDSALYLCASSLSGEGGYTFGSGTRLTVV.